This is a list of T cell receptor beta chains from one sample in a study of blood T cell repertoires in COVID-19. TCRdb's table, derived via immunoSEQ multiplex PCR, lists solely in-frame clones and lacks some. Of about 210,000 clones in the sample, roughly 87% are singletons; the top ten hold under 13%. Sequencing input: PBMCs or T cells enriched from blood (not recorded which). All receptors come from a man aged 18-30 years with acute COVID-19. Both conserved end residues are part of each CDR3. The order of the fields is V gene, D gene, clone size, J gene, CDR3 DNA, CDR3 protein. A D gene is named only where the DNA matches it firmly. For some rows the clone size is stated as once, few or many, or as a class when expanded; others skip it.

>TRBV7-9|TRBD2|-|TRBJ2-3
TGTGCCAGCAGCAAACCACTAGCGGGAGTTTCAGATACGCAGTATTTT
CASSKPLAGVSDTQYF
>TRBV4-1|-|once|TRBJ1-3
TGCGCCAGCAGCCAAGACGCGGATACTGGAAACACCATATATTTT
CASSQDADTGNTIYF
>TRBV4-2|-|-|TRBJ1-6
TGTGCCAGCAGCCCACAGGGCGGGAATTCACCCCTCCACTTT
CASSPQGGNSPLHF
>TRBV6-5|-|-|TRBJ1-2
TGTGCCAGCAGTTTTGACAGATATGGCTACACCTTC
CASSFDRYGYTF
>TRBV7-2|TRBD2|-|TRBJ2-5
TGTGCCAGCAGCGGCCGAGGACTAGCGGGGGCAGGGACCCAGTACTTC
CASSGRGLAGAGTQYF
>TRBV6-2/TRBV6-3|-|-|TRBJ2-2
TGTGCCAGCAGTACACACCGGGGCACCGGGGAGCTGTTTTTT
CASSTHRGTGELFF
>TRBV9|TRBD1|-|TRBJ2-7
TGTGCCAGCAGCGTAGCCGGAATGTTACAGGGGGCCTACGAGCAGTACTTC
CASSVAGMLQGAYEQYF
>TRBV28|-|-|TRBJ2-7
TGTGCCAGCAGTTTAGCCTTCAGGGTCTCCTACGAGCAGTACTTC
CASSLAFRVSYEQYF
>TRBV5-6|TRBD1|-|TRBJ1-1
TGTGCCAGCAGCTTGTGGGACAGGTGGGAGAACACTGAAGCTTTCTTT
CASSLWDRWENTEAFF
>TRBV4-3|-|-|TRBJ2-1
TGCGCCAGCAGCCAAGTTGCCCAACGAGCACTTCACTACAATGAGCAGTTCTTC
CASSQVAQRALHYNEQFF
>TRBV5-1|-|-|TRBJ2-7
TGCGCCAGCAGCTTTACAGGGCGGGAGCAGTACTTC
CASSFTGREQYF
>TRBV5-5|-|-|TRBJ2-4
TGTGCCAGCAGCTTGGAGGGGTTTCTAGCCAAAAACATTCAGTACTTC
CASSLEGFLAKNIQYF
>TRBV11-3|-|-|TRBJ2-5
TGTGCCAGCAGCCGAAACCGGGAAATCCAAGAGACCCAGTACTTC
CASSRNREIQETQYF
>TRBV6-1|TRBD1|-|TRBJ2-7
TGTGCCAGCAGTGACCGACAGGGGGCCTACGAGCAGTACTTC
CASSDRQGAYEQYF
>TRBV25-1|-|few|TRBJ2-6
TGTGCCAGCAGTGAATACCCAAGGGCCAACGTCCTGACTTTC
CASSEYPRANVLTF
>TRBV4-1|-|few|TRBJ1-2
TGCGCCAGCAGCCAAGATGAGAACTATGGCTACACCTTC
CASSQDENYGYTF
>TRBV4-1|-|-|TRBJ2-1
TGCGCCAGCAGCCAAGTCGCTAGCTCCTCCTACAATGAGCAGTTCTTC
CASSQVASSSYNEQFF
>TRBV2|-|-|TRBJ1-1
TGTGCCTGCGGACAGTACACTGAAGCTTTCTTT
CACGQYTEAFF
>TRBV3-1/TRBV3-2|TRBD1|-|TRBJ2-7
TGTGCCAGCAGTCCGGACAGGGGGTACTACGAGCAGTACTTC
CASSPDRGYYEQYF
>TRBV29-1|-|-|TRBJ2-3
TGCAGCGTTTGGGGACTTGGCACAGATACGCAGTATTTT
CSVWGLGTDTQYF
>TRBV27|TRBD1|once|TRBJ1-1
TGTGCCAGCAGTTCTCGACAGGGGGAGAGGGACACTGAAGCTTTCTTT
CASSSRQGERDTEAFF
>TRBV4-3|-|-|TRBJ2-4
TGCGCCAGCAGCCAAGAAGGACAGTCTGACATTCAGTACTTC
CASSQEGQSDIQYF
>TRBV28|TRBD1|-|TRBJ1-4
TGTGCCAGCAGCTCCGGGACAGGGGTTGAAAAACTGTTTTTT
CASSSGTGVEKLFF
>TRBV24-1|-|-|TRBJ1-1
TGTGCCACCAGGAAGGGGGGGCTGGTGGACACTGAAGCTTTCTTT
CATRKGGLVDTEAFF
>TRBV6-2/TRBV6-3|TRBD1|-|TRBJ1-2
TGTGCCAGCAGTTACCCCTATACAGGGGTCGGCTACACCTTC
CASSYPYTGVGYTF
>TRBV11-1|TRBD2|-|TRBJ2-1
TGTGCCAGCAGCTTATGGACTAGCGGGAGGGGTAATGAGCAGTTCTTC
CASSLWTSGRGNEQFF
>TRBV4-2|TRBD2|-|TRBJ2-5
TGTGCCAGCAGCCAAGGGGCGGGGGGGGGCGAGACCCAGTACTTC
CASSQGAGGGETQYF
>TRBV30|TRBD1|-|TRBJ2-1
TGTGCCGAGGGACAGGGAGGCCTCGGTGAGCAGTTCTTC
CAEGQGGLGEQFF
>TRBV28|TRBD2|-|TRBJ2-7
TGTGCCATCAGCGGGAGTAGCAGAGAGCAGTACTTC
CAISGSSREQYF
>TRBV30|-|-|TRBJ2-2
TGTGCCTGGAGTGACTTCTTTGCCGGGGAGCTGTTTTTT
CAWSDFFAGELFF
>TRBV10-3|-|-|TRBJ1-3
TGTGCCATCGGTACTGGTGGAAACACCATATATTTT
CAIGTGGNTIYF
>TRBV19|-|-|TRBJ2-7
TGTGCCAGTAGTATAGGGGGGGGCCTCGCCTACGAGCAGTACTTC
CASSIGGGLAYEQYF
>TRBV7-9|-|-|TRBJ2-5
TGTGCCAGCAGCTTTTCGGAGGACTACCGGGAGACCCAGTACTTC
CASSFSEDYRETQYF
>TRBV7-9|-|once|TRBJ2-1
TGTGCCAGCAGCTCCAGGGCTAATGAGCAGTTCTTC
CASSSRANEQFF
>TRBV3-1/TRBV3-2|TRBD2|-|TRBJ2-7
TGTGCCAGCAGCCAAGGGGGGGGCTCCTACGAGCAGTACTTC
CASSQGGGSYEQYF
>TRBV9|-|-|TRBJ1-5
TGTGCCAGCGGCAGTAATCAGCCCCAGCATTTT
CASGSNQPQHF